This is a list of T cell receptor beta chains from one sample in a study of blood T cell repertoires in COVID-19. TCRdb keeps only in-frame clones here, not all; method: immunoSEQ multiplex PCR. The data contain about 200,000 clones, around 87% of them seen just once; the ten biggest clones take up over 2.5%. The sample taken for sequencing was peripheral blood. The receptor source for this set is a man in his fifties or sixties with acute or convalescent COVID-19. The CDR3 runs from the conserved cysteine through the conserved F or W. The order of the fields is D gene, clone size, J gene, V gene, CDR3 DNA, CDR3 protein. The D gene is left open where the match is weak. Only part of the rows carry a size: once, few, many, or a class if the clone is expanded.

NA | NA | TRBJ2-4 | TRBV4-2 | TGTGCCAGCAGCCCCCTGGAGCGCAAAAACATTCAGTACTTC | CASSPLERKNIQYF
TRBD2 | NA | TRBJ2-3 | TRBV6-6 | TGTGCCAGCGGAGCGGGGGTTAGCACAGATACGCAGTATTTT | CASGAGVSTDTQYF
NA | NA | TRBJ2-7 | TRBV13 | TGTGCCAGCAGCTTTTTGAACCCGGCCTACGAGCAGTACTTC | CASSFLNPAYEQYF
NA | once | TRBJ2-5 | TRBV5-1 | TGCGCCAGCAGCTTGGTCACAGGGTCGGCTGAGACCCAGTACTTC | CASSLVTGSAETQYF
TRBD1 | NA | TRBJ1-1 | TRBV18 | TGTGCCAGCTCCTCGACAGGGGCGGACACTGAAGCTTTCTTT | CASSSTGADTEAFF
TRBD1 | NA | TRBJ1-5 | TRBV6-5 | TGTGCCAGCAGTCCGGACAGGCGAAGCAATCAGCCCCAGCATTTT | CASSPDRRSNQPQHF
TRBD1 | NA | TRBJ2-7 | TRBV30 | TGTGCCTGGAGCGGCCTGGGACAGGCTTTCTCCTACGAGCAGTACTTC | CAWSGLGQAFSYEQYF
TRBD1 | NA | TRBJ1-5 | TRBV5-1 | TGCGCCAGCAGCTTGGGCGGACAGGGGGCTAACCAGCCCCAGCATTTT | CASSLGGQGANQPQHF
TRBD1 | NA | TRBJ1-2 | TRBV18 | TGTGCCAGCTCACCCGGGACAGCTAACTATGGCTACACCTTC | CASSPGTANYGYTF
NA | once | TRBJ1-6 | TRBV3-1/TRBV3-2 | TGTGCCAGCAGCCCCCCCGTAGGGGCCTATAATTCACCCCTCCACTTT | CASSPPVGAYNSPLHF
NA | NA | TRBJ2-7 | TRBV7-3 | TGTGCCAGCAGCACAGGGTACGAGCAGTACTTC | CASSTGYEQYF
NA | NA | TRBJ2-2 | TRBV12-3/TRBV12-4 | TGTGCCAGCAGTTGGCTGGGAGGCGGGGAGCTGTTTTTT | CASSWLGGGELFF
TRBD1 | NA | TRBJ1-1 | TRBV10-3 | TGTGCCATCACCCCCAGGGGGTCTAACACTGAAGCTTTCTTT | CAITPRGSNTEAFF
NA | NA | TRBJ2-5 | TRBV6-6 | TGTGCCAGCTGGCTGAGGGGGAGAGAGACCCAGTACTTC | CASWLRGRETQYF
TRBD1 | NA | TRBJ1-1 | TRBV10-3 | TGTGCCATCCGACAGGGTGGGGCTGAAGCTTTCTTT | CAIRQGGAEAFF
NA | once | TRBJ1-2 | TRBV30 | TGTGCCATAGGCGGATCTAACTATGGCTACACCTTC | CAIGGSNYGYTF
NA | NA | TRBJ2-7 | TRBV19 | TGTGCCAGGGCCAAGACGAGACAGGAATTATACGAGCAGTACTTC | CARAKTRQELYEQYF
NA | NA | TRBJ1-2 | TRBV6-4 | TGTGCCAGCAGTCCCCAACAGGGTAGGACGGATGGCTACACCTTC | CASSPQQGRTDGYTF
NA | NA | TRBJ1-6 | TRBV7-3 | TGTGCCAGCAGCTTAACGGGACACCGTAATTCACCCCTCCACTTT | CASSLTGHRNSPLHF
TRBD2 | NA | TRBJ2-7 | TRBV28 | TGTGCCAGCAATCCCGGGACTAGCGGGGGGTCGAGCTCCTACGAGCAGTACTTC | CASNPGTSGGSSSYEQYF
NA | NA | TRBJ1-2 | TRBV5-1 | TGCGCCAGCAGCTTCATCCAGGGGAATAATGGCTACACCTTC | CASSFIQGNNGYTF